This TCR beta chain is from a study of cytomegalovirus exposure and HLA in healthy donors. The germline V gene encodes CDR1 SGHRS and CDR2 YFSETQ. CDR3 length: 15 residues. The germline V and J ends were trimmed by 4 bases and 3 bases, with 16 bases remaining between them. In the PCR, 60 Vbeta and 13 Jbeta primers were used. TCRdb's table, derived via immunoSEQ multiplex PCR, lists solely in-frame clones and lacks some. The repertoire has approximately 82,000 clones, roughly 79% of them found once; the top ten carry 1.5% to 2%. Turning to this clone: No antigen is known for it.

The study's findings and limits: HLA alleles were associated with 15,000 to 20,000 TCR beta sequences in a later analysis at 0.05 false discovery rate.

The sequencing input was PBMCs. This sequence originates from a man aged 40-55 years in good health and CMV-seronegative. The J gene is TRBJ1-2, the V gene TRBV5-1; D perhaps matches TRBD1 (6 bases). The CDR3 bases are TGCGCCAGCAGCCAAACATCAGGGGCCGACTATGGCTACACCTTC. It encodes CASSQTSGADYGYTF.